The T cell receptor beta chain described here comes from a study of shared clonotypes between healthy human individuals. Study-level findings and limits: The sharing of approximately 4.6% of naive CD4 clonotypes was seen across several donors.

Splitting of each subset's genomic DNA was done evenly across several immunoSEQ plates. Sorted-subset replicate PCR reactions contained about 200 ng DNA, corresponding to tens of thousands of T cell genomes. Some clones are missing from TCRdb's copy, which holds only in-frame ones; the method was immunoSEQ multiplex PCR. The table includes hundreds of thousands of clones, around three quarters detected once. Donors, without exception, were Caucasian adults residing in Nashville, Tennessee. As for this clone: No antigen is known for it.

Germline CDR1 MDHEN, CDR2 SYDVKM. The CDR3 consists of 15 residues. V gave up 2 bases and J gave up 7 bases, with 15 bases separating them. The gene calls are TRBV28 and TRBJ1-5, with no clear D. The sample comprised memory CD4+ T cells sorted from blood. Subset indicated: CD45RA-negative fraction. This TCR was sampled from a woman in her twenties or thirties in good health. In DNA form, the CDR3 reads TGTGCCAGCAGTTTAGGGGTTTACGAAAACCAGCCCCAGCATTTT. Protein product: CASSLGVYENQPQHF. The whole variable domain, filled in from reference TRBV28 and TRBJ1-5, reads DVKVTQSSRYLVKRTGEKVFLECVQDMDHENMFWYRQDPGLGLRLIYFSYDVKMKEKGDIPEGYSVSREKKERFSLILESASTNQTSMYLCASSLGVYENQPQHFGDGTRLSIL.